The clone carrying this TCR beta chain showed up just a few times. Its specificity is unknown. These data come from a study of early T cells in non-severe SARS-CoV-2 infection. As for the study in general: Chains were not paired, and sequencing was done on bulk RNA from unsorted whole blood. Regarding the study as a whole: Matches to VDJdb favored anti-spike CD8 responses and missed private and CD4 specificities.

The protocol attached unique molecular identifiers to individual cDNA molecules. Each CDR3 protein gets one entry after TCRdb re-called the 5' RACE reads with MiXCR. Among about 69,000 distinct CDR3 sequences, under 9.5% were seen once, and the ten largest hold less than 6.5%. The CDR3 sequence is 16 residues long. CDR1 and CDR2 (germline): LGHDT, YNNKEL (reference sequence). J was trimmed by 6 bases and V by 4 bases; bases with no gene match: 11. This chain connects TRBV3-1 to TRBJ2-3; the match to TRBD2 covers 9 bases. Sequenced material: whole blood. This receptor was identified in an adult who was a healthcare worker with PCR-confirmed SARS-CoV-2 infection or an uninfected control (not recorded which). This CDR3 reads CASSPGTSRGGDTQYF. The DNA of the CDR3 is TGTGCCAGCAGCCCCGGGACTAGCCGGGGAGGGGATACGCAGTATTTT.